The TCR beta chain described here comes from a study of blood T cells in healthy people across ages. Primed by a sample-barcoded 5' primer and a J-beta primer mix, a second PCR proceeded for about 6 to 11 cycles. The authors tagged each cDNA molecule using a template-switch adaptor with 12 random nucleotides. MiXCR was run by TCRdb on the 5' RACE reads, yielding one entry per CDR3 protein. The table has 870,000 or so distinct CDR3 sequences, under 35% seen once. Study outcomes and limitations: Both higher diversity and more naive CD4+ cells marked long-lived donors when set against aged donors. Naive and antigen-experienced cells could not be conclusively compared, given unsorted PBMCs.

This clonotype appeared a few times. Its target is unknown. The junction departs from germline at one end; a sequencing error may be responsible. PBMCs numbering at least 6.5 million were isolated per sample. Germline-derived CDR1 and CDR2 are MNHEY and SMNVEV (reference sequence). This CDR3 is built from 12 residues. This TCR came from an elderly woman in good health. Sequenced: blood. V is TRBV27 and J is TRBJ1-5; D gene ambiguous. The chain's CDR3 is CAGSLLGQPQHF. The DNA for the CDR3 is TGTGCCGGCAGTTTGTTAGGTCAGCCCCAGCATTTT.